Below, 21 T cell receptor beta chains from the same sample are listed, as sequenced in a study of shared clonotypes between healthy human individuals. The data were produced by immunoSEQ multiplex PCR, yet TCRdb's version contains in-frame clones alone and is incomplete. Among hundreds of thousands of clones listed, 60% to 75% were seen once. The sequenced sample was memory CD4+ T cells sorted from blood. The sample's subset: CD45RA-negative fraction. The receptors stem from a woman under 40 in good health.

This clone was recorded only once. This chain connects TRBV29-1 to TRBJ2-5; 7 positions match TRBD1. The CDR3 runs to 13 residues. Germline lookup yields CDR1 SQVTM and CDR2 ANQGSEA. Trimming cost V 7 bases and J 5 bases; bases outside gene matches: 10. The CDR3 coding sequence is TGCAGCGGACAACAGGGGATTGGGGAGACCCAGTACTTC. This translates into CSGQQGIGETQYF.

The sample holds a few counts of this clone. Other DNA sequences in this sample translate to the same CDR3. This sequence joins TRBV5-4 and TRBJ1-1; a weak D match, TRBD1 (5 bases). This CDR3 comprises 13 residues. The V gene lost 0 bases and the J gene lost 3 bases, with 6 bases spanning the gap. Germline loops: CDR1 SGHNT, CDR2 YYREEE (reference sequence). CDR3 sequence reads: CASSLAGDTEAFF. CDR3 in DNA: TGTGCCAGCAGCTTGGCGGGGGACACTGAAGCTTTCTTT.

This chain joins TRBV30 and TRBJ2-3; D is undetermined. Trimming took 2 bases from V and 4 from J, leaving 13 bases between them. The CDR3 loop spans 14 amino acids. The germline gives CDR1 GTSNPN, CDR2 SVGIG (reference sequence). CDR3 protein: CAWSRVGPPDTQYF. In DNA, the CDR3 is TGTGCCTGGAGTCGAGTAGGGCCCCCAGATACGCAGTATTTT.

The V call is TRBV9, the J call TRBJ1-4; maybe TRBD1 (5 bases). CDR1 SGDLS and CDR2 YYNGEE come from the germline V gene. This CDR3 comprises 15 residues. Trimming cost V 3 bases and J 4 bases, with 13 bases left between them. DNA for the CDR3: TGTGCCAGCAGCGGCTATGGGGGGTTTAATGAAAAACTGTTTTTT. Its protein is CASSGYGGFNEKLFF.

Remarks on this clone: Distinct nucleotide sequences in the sample also encode this CDR3. The chain combines TRBV11-3 with TRBJ2-3; D is undetermined. Germline CDR1 reads SGHNT; CDR2 reads YENEEA. The CDR3 has 14 amino acids. The V and J ends lost 2 bases and 2 bases respectively, with 8 bases between them. The CDR3 region is CASSLTDYTDTQYF. In DNA form, the CDR3 reads TGTGCCAGCAGCTTAACGGATTACACAGATACGCAGTATTTT.

This chain joins TRBV12-2 and TRBJ2-7; TRBD2 reflects the table's D call only, with no check against the DNA. TRBV12-2 constitutes a pseudogene. The CDR3 has 15 residues. CDR3 sequence: CASRFMREISDEQYF. The CDR3 DNA is TGTGCAAGTCGCTTTATGCGGGAGATTTCGGACGAGCAGTACTTC.

At least ten counts were recorded for this clone. The CDR3 spells CASSPGWADYNEQFF. CDR3 nucleotide sequence: TGTGCCAGCAGCCCCGGTTGGGCGGACTACAATGAGCAGTTCTTC. The rearrangement links TRBV6-5 to TRBJ2-1, with D hard to call. V gave up 6 bases and J gave up 3 bases, with 15 bases separating them. Germline CDR1 is MNHEY and CDR2 is SVGAGI. This CDR3 is built from 15 residues.

Comment on this clone: The same CDR3 also results from other DNA sequences found in this sample. This chain connects TRBV5-1 to TRBJ2-1, with D tentatively TRBD2 (5 bases). The length of the CDR3 is 14 residues. Germline V lookup: CDR1 SGHRS, CDR2 YFSETQ. V lost 0 bases to trimming and J lost 7 bases, with 11 bases between them. The CDR3 sequence: CASSLVLAENEQFF. The CDR3 nucleotides are TGCGCCAGCAGCTTGGTCCTAGCAGAAAATGAGCAGTTCTTC. Drawing the rest from reference TRBV5-1 and TRBJ2-1, the complete variable domain is KAGVTQTPRYLIKTRGQQVTLSCSPISGHRSVSWYQQTPGQGLQFLFEYFSETQRNKGNFPGRFSGRQFSNSRSEMNVSTLELGDSALYLCASSLVLAENEQFFGPGTRLTVL.

This clone was recorded a few times. This chain connects TRBV28 to TRBJ1-1, with unresolved D. Trimming shortened V by 7 bases and J by 6 bases, and 21 bases separated the two germline ends. The CDR3 is 15 residues long. CDR1 is MDHEN, CDR2 SYDVKM, per germline. The CDR3 loop is CASTTHVGFVAEAFF. Written as DNA, the CDR3 is TGTGCCAGCACCACTCACGTGGGCTTCGTAGCTGAAGCTTTCTTT.

The chain links TRBV19 to TRBJ2-3; D call uncertain. The V and J ends lost 9 bases and 0 bases respectively, with 13 bases between them. The CDR3 sequence is 14 residues long. CDR1 is LNHDA, CDR2 SQIVND, per germline (reference sequence). The CDR3 DNA sequence: TGTGCCAGCGGGCTTTCAGATAGCACAGATACGCAGTATTTT. It encodes CASGLSDSTDTQYF. The entire variable domain, with the rest obtained from reference TRBV19 and TRBJ2-3, is as follows: DGGITQSPKYLFRKEGQNVTLSCEQNLNHDAMYWYRQDPGQGLRLIYYSQIVNDFQKGDIAEGYSVSREKKESFPLTVTSAQKNPTAFYLCASGLSDSTDTQYFGPGTRLTVL.

For the CDR3, the DNA is TGTGCCAGCAGTCCGCGACCATACGAGCAGTACTTC. Translating it yields CASSPRPYEQYF. The V call is TRBV6-5, the J call TRBJ2-7, with unresolved D. Germline V gene data show CDR1 as MNHEY and CDR2 as SVGAGI. CDR3 size: 12 residues. The germline V and J ends were trimmed by 5 bases and 4 bases, with 9 bases remaining between them.

The sample holds one count of this clone. This chain connects TRBV2 to TRBJ2-1; perhaps TRBD1 as D (6 bases). Germline V gives CDR1 SNHLY, CDR2 FYNNEI. The CDR3 covers 13 residues. V was cut by 7 bases and J by 5 bases, with 12 bases left in between. The CDR3 DNA follows: TGTGCCAGCACTTACAGGGTTAACAATGAGCAGTTCTTC. This gives the protein CASTYRVNNEQFF.

The chain links TRBV4-1 to TRBJ1-4, with a tentative D call TRBD1 (5 bases). Germline CDR1 is MGHRA and CDR2 is YSYEKL. The CDR3 length is 14 residues. Trimming pared 2 bases from V and 8 bases from J, leaving 12 bases between. The CDR3 protein is CASSQTGTEEKLFF. The CDR3 DNA reads TGCGCCAGCAGCCAAACCGGGACGGAAGAAAAACTGTTTTTT.

The chain combines TRBV28 with TRBJ1-5; D is ambiguous. Germline V gene lookup returns CDR1 MDHEN and CDR2 SYDVKM. The CDR3 has 16 residues. The V and J ends lost 5 bases and 3 bases respectively, with 17 bases between them. The CDR3 region is CASSPLALAYNQPQHF. CDR3 DNA: TGTGCCAGCAGTCCTCTCGCGTTGGCATACAATCAGCCCCAGCATTTT.

For this clone: In the same sample, other DNA sequences code for this CDR3. The chain has TRBV28 and TRBJ2-7; 9 bases align to TRBD1. This CDR3 is built from 13 residues. CDR1 and CDR2 from the germline V gene are MDHEN and SYDVKM. Trimming removed 3 bases from V and 3 bases from J; junction bases left unmatched: 0. The CDR3 nucleotides are TGTGCCAGCAGTTTGGGACAGGGCTACGAGCAGTACTTC. This encodes CASSLGQGYEQYF.

The rearrangement links TRBV5-1 to TRBJ2-2; 9 bases align to TRBD1. V dropped 6 bases and J dropped 3; count of bases not matched to a gene: 6. This CDR3 region has 15 residues. Per the germline V gene, CDR1 is SGHRS and CDR2 is YFSETQ. The CDR3 DNA is TGCGCCAGCAACCAGGGGGACAGGGACACCGGGGAGCTGTTTTTT. Its translation is CASNQGDRDTGELFF.

The chain joins TRBV7-2 to TRBJ1-2; 9 positions match TRBD1. This CDR3 comprises 14 residues. Germline values: CDR1 SGHTA, CDR2 FQGNSA. The ends lost 4 bases at V and 7 bases at J; junction bases unmatched: 7. In DNA form, the CDR3 reads TGTGCCAGCAGCTCGGACAGGGGACAAGGTGGCTACACCTTC. Translation: CASSSDRGQGGYTF.

The V and J genes are TRBV30 and TRBJ1-5; 8 bases align to TRBD1. Germline CDR1 and CDR2: GTSNPN and SVGIG (reference sequence). Trimming took 3 bases from V and 6 from J; bases not matched to a gene: 4. The CDR3 covers 13 residues. This CDR3 reads CAWSDTGGQPQHF. As DNA, the CDR3 is TGTGCCTGGAGCGATACAGGGGGTCAGCCCCAGCATTTT.

The J gene is TRBJ2-2, the V gene TRBV28; 9 bases agree with TRBD1. The junction had 8 bases not matched to a gene; V was cut back by 4 bases and J by 5 bases. The CDR3 spans 16 residues. CDR1 and CDR2 (germline): MDHEN, SYDVKM. This CDR3 is CASSSPGTGYTGELFF. DNA of the CDR3: TGTGCCAGCAGTTCCCCCGGGACAGGGTATACCGGGGAGCTGTTTTTT.

On this clone itself: At the DNA level, this CDR3 is encoded by other sequences in the same sample as well. The gene calls are TRBV5-1 and TRBJ2-3; 7 nucleotides line up with TRBD1. CDR1 and CDR2 from the germline V gene are SGHRS and YFSETQ. This CDR3 has 15 amino acids. J gave up 1 base and V 4 bases, and 6 bases lay outside the gene matches. For the CDR3, the DNA is TGCGCCAGCAGCCTGGTCGGACAGGGCACAGATACGCAGTATTTT. Protein sequence: CASSLVGQGTDTQYF.

This clone was detected only a few times. Other DNA sequences in the sample encode the same CDR3. This rearrangement joins TRBV19 to TRBJ2-7; 9 bases line up with TRBD1. The CDR3 consists of 15 residues. Germline loops: CDR1 LNHDA, CDR2 SQIVND (reference sequence). J gave up 4 bases and V 4 bases, and 8 bases lay outside the gene matches. The CDR3 sequence is CASSTLGTGLYEQYF. The DNA for the CDR3 is TGTGCCAGTAGTACCCTCGGGACAGGGTTATACGAGCAGTACTTC.